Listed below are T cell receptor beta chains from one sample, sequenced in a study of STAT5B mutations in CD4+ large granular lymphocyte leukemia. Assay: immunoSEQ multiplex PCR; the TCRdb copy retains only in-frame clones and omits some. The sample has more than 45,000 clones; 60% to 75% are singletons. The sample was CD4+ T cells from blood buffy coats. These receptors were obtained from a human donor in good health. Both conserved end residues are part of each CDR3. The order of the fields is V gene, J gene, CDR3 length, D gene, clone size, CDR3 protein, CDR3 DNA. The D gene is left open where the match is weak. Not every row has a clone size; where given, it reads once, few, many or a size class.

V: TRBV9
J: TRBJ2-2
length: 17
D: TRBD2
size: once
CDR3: CASSVGGLAGGHGELFF
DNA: TGTGCCAGCAGCGTAGGAGGATTAGCGGGGGGTCACGGGGAGCTGTTTTTT

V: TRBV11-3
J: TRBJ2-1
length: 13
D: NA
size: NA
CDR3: CASSSGAYNEQFF
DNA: TGTGCCAGCAGCTCCGGAGCTTACAATGAGCAGTTCTTC

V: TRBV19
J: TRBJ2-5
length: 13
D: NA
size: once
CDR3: CASSNGGVETQYF
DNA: TGTGCCAGTTCTAATGGCGGGGTAGAGACCCAGTACTTC

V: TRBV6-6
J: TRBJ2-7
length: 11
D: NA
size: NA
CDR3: CASSYQNAQYF
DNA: TGTGCCAGCAGCTATCAGAATGCGCAGTACTTC

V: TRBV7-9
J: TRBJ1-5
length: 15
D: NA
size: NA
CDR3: CASSLDGFGNQPQHF
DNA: TGTGCCAGCAGCTTAGATGGGTTTGGCAATCAGCCCCAGCATTTT

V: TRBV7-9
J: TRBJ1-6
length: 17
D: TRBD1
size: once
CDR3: CASSLEGAFSYNSPLHF
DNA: TGTGCCAGCAGCTTAGAGGGGGCGTTCTCCTATAATTCACCCCTCCACTTT

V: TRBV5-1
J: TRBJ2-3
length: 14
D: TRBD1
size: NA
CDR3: CASSIGTGSDTQYF
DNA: TGCGCCAGCAGCATCGGGACAGGGTCAGATACGCAGTATTTT

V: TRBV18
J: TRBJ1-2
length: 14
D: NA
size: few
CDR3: CASSPPGSPYGYTF
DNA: TGTGCCAGCTCACCACCGGGGTCCCCCTATGGCTACACCTTC

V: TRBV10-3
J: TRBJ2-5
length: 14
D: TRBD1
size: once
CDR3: CAISEGRGQETQYF
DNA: TGTGCCATCAGTGAAGGCAGGGGGCAAGAGACCCAGTACTTC

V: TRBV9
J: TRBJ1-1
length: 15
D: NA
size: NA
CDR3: CASSVGPDSYTEAFF
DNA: TGTGCCAGCAGCGTAGGGCCCGACAGCTACACTGAAGCTTTCTTT

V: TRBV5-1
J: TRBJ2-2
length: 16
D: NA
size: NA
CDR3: CASSLAGATNTGELFF
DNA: TGCGCCAGCAGCTTGGCAGGGGCGACGAACACCGGGGAGCTGTTTTTT

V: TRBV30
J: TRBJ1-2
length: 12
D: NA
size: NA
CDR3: CAWSFATGYYTF
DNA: TGTGCCTGGAGTTTCGCAACAGGGTACTACACCTTC

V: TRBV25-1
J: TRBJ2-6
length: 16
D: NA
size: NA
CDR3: CASSAQGSSGANVLTF
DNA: TGTGCCAGCAGTGCTCAAGGGTCCTCTGGGGCCAACGTCCTGACTTTC

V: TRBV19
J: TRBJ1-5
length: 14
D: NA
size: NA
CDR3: CASRGGYSNQPQHF
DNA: TGTGCCAGTAGGGGCGGGTATAGCAATCAGCCCCAGCATTTT

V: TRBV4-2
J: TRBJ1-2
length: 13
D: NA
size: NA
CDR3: CASSPQQGEVYTF
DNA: TGTGCCAGCAGCCCGCAACAGGGTGAGGTCTACACCTTC

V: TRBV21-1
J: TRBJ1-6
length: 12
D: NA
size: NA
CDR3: CDGGSYNSPLHF
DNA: TGTGACGGTGGCTCCTATAATTCACCCCTCCACTTT

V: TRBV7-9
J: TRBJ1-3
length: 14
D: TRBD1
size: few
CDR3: CASSRTGAGNTIYF
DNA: TGTGCCAGCAGCCGGACAGGGGCTGGAAACACCATATATTTT

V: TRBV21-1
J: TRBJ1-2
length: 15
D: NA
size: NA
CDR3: CASSIMTGGVYGYTF
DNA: TGTGCCAGCAGCATTATGACAGGGGGGGTCTATGGCTACACCTTC

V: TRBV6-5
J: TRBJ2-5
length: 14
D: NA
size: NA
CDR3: CASSVGWAQETQYF
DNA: TGTGCCAGCAGTGTTGGGTGGGCGCAAGAGACCCAGTACTTC

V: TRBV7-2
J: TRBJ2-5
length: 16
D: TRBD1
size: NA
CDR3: CASSLSWDRGRETQYF
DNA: TGTGCCAGCAGCCTATCATGGGACAGGGGTCGGGAGACCCAGTACTTC

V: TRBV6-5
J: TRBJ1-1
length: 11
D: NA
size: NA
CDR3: CASSHNTEAFF
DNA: TGTGCCAGCAGCCACAACACTGAAGCTTTCTTT

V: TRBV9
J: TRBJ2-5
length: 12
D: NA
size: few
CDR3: CASSVLGETQYF
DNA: TGTGCCAGCAGCGTACTGGGGGAGACCCAGTACTTC

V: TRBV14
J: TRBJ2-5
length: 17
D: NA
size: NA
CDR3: CASSQAYRQGRGETQYF
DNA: TGTGCCAGCAGCCAAGCCTACCGGCAGGGGAGGGGAGAGACCCAGTACTTC

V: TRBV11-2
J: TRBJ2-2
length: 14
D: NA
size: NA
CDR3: CASSSQGSTGELFF
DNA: TGTGCCAGCAGCAGCCAGGGGTCCACCGGGGAGCTGTTTTTT

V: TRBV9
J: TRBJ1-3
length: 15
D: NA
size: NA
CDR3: CASSVVYGSGNTIYF
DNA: TGTGCCAGCAGCGTAGTCTACGGCTCTGGAAACACCATATATTTT

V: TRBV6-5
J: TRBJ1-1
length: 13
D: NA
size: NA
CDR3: CASSHGTEGQAFF
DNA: TGTGCCAGCAGCCACGGGACCGAGGGTCAAGCTTTCTTT

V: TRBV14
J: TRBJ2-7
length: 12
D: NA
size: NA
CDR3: CASSAPAGQQYF
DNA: TGTGCCAGCAGCGCGCCGGCGGGGCAGCAGTACTTC

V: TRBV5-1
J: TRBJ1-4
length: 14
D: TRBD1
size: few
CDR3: CASSRDSPNEKLFF
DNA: TGCGCCAGCAGCCGGGACAGCCCTAATGAAAAACTGTTTTTT

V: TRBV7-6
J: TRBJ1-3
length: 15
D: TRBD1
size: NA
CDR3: CASSSTGQGTNTIYF
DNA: TGTGCCAGCAGCTCAACGGGACAGGGGACAAACACCATATATTTT

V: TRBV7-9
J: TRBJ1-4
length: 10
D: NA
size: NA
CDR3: CASGHEKLFF
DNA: TGTGCCAGCGGGCATGAAAAACTGTTTTTT

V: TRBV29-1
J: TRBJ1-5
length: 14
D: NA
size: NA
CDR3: CSVSRGSTDQPQHF
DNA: TGCAGCGTTAGCAGGGGATCTACGGATCAGCCCCAGCATTTT

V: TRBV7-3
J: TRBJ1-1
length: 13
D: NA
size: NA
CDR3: CASSFNRDTEAFF
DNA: TGTGCCAGCAGCTTCAACAGGGACACTGAAGCTTTCTTT

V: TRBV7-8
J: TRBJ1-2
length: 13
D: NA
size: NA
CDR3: CASSPGRTYGYTF
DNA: TGTGCCAGCAGCCCAGGCAGGACCTATGGCTACACCTTC

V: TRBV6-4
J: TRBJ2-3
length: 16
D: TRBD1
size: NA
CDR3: CASSLTGGDQGDTQYF
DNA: TGTGCCAGCAGCCTAACAGGGGGCGATCAAGGAGATACGCAGTATTTT

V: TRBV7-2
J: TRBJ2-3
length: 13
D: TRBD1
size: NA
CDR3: CASSRTGEDTQYF
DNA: TGTGCCAGCAGCAGGACAGGGGAGGATACGCAGTATTTT

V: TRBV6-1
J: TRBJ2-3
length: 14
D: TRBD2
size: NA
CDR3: CASTRGGEADTQYF
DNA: TGTGCCAGCACCCGCGGGGGGGAAGCAGATACGCAGTATTTT

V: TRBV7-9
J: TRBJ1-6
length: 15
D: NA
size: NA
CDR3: CASSPWTETGSPLHF
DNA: TGTGCCAGCAGCCCCTGGACAGAGACTGGGTCACCCCTCCACTTT

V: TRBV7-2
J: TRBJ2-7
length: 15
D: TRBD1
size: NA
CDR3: CASSLGPGQTYEQYF
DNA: TGTGCCAGCAGCTTAGGGCCGGGACAGACCTACGAGCAGTACTTC

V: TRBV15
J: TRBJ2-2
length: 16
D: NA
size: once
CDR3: CATSRDLVENTGELFF
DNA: TGTGCCACCTCAAGAGACTTAGTAGAAAACACCGGGGAGCTGTTTTTT

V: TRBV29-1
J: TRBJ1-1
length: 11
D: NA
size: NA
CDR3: CSVGQDTEAFF
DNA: TGCAGCGTTGGACAGGACACTGAAGCTTTCTTT

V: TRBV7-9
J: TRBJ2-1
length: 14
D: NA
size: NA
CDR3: CASSFHREYNEQFF
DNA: TGTGCCAGCAGCTTTCATCGGGAATACAATGAGCAGTTCTTC